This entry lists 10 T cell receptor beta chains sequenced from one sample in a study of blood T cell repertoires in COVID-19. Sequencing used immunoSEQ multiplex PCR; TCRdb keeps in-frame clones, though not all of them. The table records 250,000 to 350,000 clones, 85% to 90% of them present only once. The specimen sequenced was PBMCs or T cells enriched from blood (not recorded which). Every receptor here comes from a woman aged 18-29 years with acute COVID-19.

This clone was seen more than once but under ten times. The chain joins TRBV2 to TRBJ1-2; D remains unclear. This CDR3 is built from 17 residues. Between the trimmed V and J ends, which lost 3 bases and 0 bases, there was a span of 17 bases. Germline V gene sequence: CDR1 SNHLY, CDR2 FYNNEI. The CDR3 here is CASSDGEGAPANYGYTF. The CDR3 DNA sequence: TGTGCCAGCAGTGATGGGGAGGGAGCCCCAGCTAACTATGGCTACACCTTC.

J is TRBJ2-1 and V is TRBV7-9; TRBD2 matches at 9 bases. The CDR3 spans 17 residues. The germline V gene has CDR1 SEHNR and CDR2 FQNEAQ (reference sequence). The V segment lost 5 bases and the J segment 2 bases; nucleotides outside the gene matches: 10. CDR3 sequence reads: CASSPMTSGAPYNEQFF. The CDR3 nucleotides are TGTGCCAGCAGCCCGATGACTAGCGGAGCCCCCTACAATGAGCAGTTCTTC.

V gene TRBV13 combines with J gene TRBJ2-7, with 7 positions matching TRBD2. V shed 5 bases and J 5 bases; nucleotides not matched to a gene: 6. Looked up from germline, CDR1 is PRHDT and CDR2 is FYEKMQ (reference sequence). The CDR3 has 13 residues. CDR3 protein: CASSDTGGNEQYF. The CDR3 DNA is TGTGCCAGCAGCGACACGGGGGGTAACGAGCAGTACTTC.

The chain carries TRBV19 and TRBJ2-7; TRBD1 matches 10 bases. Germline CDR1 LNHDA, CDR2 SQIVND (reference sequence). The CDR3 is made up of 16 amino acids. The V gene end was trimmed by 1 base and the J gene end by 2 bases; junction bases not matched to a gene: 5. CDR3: CASSIAGTGETYEQYF. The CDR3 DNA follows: TGTGCCAGTAGTATAGCCGGGACAGGGGAAACCTACGAGCAGTACTTC.

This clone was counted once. CDR3 loop: CASSFIPIVGYGYTF. Written as DNA, the CDR3 is TGTGCCAGCAGCTTTATCCCTATCGTCGGGTATGGCTACACCTTC. V gene TRBV27 combines with J gene TRBJ1-2, with D unresolved. Germline-derived CDR1 and CDR2 are MNHEY and SMNVEV (reference sequence). This CDR3 spans 15 amino acids. V lost 6 bases and J 5 bases, leaving 19 bases between the germline ends.

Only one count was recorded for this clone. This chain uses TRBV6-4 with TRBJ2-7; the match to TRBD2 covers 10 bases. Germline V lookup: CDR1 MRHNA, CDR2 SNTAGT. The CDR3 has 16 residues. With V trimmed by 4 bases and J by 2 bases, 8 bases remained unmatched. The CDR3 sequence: CASSASSGSTAYEQYF. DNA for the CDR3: TGTGCCAGCAGTGCGTCTAGCGGGAGCACCGCCTACGAGCAGTACTTC.

Here the CDR3 DNA reads TGTGCCAGCCGGGGGACAGGGTGGAGCAACACTGAAGCTTTCTTT. Protein: CASRGTGWSNTEAFF. The chain employs TRBV24-1 and TRBJ1-1, with TRBD1 identical over 9 bases. From germline, CDR1 is KGHDR and CDR2 SFDVKD. The V segment lost 11 bases and the J segment 2 bases; nucleotides outside the gene matches: 11. The CDR3 is 15 residues long.

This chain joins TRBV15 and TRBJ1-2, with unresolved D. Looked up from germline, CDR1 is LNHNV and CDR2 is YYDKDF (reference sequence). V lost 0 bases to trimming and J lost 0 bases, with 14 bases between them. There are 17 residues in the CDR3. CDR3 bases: TGTGCCACCAGCAGAGATCCGACAAACCATCCTAACTATGGCTACACCTTC. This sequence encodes CATSRDPTNHPNYGYTF.

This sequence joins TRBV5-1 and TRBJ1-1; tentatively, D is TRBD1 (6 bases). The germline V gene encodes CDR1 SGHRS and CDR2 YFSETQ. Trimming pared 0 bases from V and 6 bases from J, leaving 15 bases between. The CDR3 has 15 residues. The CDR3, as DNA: TGCGCCAGCAGCTTGGCCCCAGGGGCGGGTGCTGAAGCTTTCTTT. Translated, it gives CASSLAPGAGAEAFF. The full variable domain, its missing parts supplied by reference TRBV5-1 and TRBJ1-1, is KAGVTQTPRYLIKTRGQQVTLSCSPISGHRSVSWYQQTPGQGLQFLFEYFSETQRNKGNFPGRFSGRQFSNSRSEMNVSTLELGDSALYLCASSLAPGAGAEAFFGQGTRLTVV.

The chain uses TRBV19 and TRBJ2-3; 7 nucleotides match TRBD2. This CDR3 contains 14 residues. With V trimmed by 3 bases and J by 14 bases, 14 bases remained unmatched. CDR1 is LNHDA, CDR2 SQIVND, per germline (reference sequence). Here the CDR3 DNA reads TGTGCCAGTAGTATTCGGCCTAGCGGACCCGTCGGGTATTTT. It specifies CASSIRPSGPVGYF.